The present T cell receptor beta chain was sequenced within a study of T cell clusters in autoimmune cytopenias. Turning to the study itself: TRB sequencing had a median approximately 50,000 reads and about 2,500 distinct clonotypes per sample. Broader study findings: No cluster-lack signature appeared between secondary cytopenia and chronic lymphocytic leukemia patients, apparently due to lymphoma masking. Primary autoimmune cytopenia patients appeared to lack physiological T cell clusters present in healthy donors.

In terms of frequency, this clonotype is medium-sized. Its antigen is as yet unknown. The CDR3 consists of 11 residues. Germline CDR1 SQVTM, CDR2 ANQGSEA. TRB amplification used roughly 250 ng of peripheral blood genomic DNA. One tube held mixed TRB-A and TRB-B primer pools for touch-down PCR. With the multiplex PCR reads reprocessed, TCRdb shows one record per CDR3 protein and no DNA. Recorded for this sample: roughly 7,000 distinct CDR3 sequences. The sample was also linked to a second study, of T cell repertoires in aging, cancer and after chemotherapy. That publication notes: In cancer patients, declining TCR diversity with age involved lost richness and lost evenness.

This rearrangement joins TRBV29-1 to TRBJ2-3; TCRdb proposes TRBD2, but this gene call is untestable without DNA. Source material: peripheral blood. The clonotype originates from a human donor in good health. The CDR3 reads CSDRTASTQYF.